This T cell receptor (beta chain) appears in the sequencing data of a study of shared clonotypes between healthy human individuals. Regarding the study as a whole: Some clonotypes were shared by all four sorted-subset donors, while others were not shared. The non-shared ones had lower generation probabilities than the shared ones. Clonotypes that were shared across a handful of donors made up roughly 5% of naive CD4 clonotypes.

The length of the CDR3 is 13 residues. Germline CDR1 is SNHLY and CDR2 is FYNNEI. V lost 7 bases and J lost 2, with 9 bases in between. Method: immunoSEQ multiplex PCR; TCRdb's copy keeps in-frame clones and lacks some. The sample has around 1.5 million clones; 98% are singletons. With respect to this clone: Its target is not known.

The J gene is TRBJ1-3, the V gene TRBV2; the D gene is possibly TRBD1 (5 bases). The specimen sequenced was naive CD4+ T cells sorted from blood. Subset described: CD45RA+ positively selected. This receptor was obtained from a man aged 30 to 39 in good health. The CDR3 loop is CASTGVPGNTIYF. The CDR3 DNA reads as TGTGCCAGCACGGGGGTACCTGGAAACACCATATATTTT.